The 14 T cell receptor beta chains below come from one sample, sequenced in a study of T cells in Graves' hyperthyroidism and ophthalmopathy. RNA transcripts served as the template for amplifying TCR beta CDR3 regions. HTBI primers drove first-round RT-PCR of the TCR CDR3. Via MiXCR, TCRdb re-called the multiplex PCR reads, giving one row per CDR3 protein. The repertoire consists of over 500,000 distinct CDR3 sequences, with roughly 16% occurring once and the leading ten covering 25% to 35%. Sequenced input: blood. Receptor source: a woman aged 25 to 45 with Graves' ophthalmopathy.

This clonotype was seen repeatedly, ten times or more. This chain's CDR3 is CASSDSGAPYNEQFF. CDR3 DNA sequence: TGTGCCAGCAGCGATAGCGGGGCGCCCTACAATGAGCAGTTCTTC. V and J are TRBV7-3 and TRBJ2-1, with TRBD2 matching 8 bases. The CDR3 runs 15 residues. The germline V gene encodes CDR1 SGHTA and CDR2 FQGTGA. The J segment lost 2 bases and the V segment lost 5 bases, leaving 5 bases of the junction unmatched.

The CDR3 sequence: CASSSGLAGGTSDTQYF. The CDR3 coding sequence is TGTGCCAGCAGCTCGGGACTAGCGGGAGGTACCTCAGATACGCAGTATTTT. The J gene is TRBJ2-3, the V gene TRBV9; TRBD2 aligns across 15 bases. The trim removed 4 bases at V and 4 bases at J, leaving 7 bases unmatched. The CDR3 runs to 17 residues. CDR1 SGDLS and CDR2 YYNGEE come from the germline V gene. The complete variable domain, with remaining parts taken from reference TRBV9 and TRBJ2-3, reads DSGVTQTPKHLITATGQRVTLRCSPRSGDLSVYWYQQSLDQGLQFLIQYYNGEERAKGNILERFSAQQFPDLHSELNLSSLELGDSALYFCASSSGLAGGTSDTQYFGPGTRLTVL.

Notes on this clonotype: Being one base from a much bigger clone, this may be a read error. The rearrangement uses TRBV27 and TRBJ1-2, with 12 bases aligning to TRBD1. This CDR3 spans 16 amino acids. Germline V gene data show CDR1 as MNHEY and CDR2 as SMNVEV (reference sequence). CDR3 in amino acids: CVSSPGQGAIGDGYTF. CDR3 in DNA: TGTGTCAGCTCCCCGGGACAGGGGGCGATAGGGGATGGCTACACCTTC.

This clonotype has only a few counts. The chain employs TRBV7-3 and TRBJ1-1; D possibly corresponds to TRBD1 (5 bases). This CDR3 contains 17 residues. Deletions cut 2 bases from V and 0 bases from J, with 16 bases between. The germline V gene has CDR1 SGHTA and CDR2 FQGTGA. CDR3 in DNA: TGTGCCAGCAGCTTAGGCCCCCCCCAGGGACTGAACACTGAAGCTTTCTTT. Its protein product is CASSLGPPQGLNTEAFF.

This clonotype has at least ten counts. The CDR3 region has the DNA TGTGCCAGCAGCTTTGGGACAGATACGCAGTATTTT. This encodes CASSFGTDTQYF. The V call is TRBV12-3 or TRBV12-4, the J call TRBJ2-3; D gene unclear. Trimming left V 6 bases short and J 3 bases short, with 7 bases between. The CDR3 spans 12 residues.

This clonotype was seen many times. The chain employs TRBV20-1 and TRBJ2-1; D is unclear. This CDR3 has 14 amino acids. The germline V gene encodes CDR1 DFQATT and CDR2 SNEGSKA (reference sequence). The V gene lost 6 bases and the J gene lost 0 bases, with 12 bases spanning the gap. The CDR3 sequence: CSALSGSSYNEQFF. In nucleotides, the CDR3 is TGCAGTGCACTATCGGGCAGCTCCTACAATGAGCAGTTCTTC.

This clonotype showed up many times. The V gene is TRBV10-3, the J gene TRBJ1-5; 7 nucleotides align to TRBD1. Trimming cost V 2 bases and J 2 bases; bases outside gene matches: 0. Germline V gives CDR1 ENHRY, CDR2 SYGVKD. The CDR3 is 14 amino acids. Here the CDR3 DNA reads TGTGCCATCAGTGAGGACAGGGGCAATCAGCCCCAGCATTTT. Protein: CAISEDRGNQPQHF.

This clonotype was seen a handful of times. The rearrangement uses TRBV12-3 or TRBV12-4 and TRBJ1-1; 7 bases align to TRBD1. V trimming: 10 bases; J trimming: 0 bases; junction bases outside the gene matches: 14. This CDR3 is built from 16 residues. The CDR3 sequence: CATHPRRGTLNTEAFF. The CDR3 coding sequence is TGTGCCACCCACCCCCGCAGGGGGACGTTGAACACTGAAGCTTTCTTT.

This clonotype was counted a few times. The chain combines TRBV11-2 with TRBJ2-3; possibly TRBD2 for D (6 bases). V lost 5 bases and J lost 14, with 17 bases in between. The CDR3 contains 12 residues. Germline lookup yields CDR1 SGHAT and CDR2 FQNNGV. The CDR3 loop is CASSLVGTLLYF. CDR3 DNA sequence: TGTGCCAGCAGCCTGGTCGGGACTCTTCTGTATTTT.

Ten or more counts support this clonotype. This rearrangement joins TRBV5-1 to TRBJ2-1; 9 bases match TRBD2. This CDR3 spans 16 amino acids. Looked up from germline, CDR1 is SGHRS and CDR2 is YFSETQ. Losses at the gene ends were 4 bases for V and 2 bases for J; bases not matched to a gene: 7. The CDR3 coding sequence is TGCGCCAGCAGCACCATAGCGGGAGCCACCTACAATGAGCAGTTCTTC. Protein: CASSTIAGATYNEQFF.

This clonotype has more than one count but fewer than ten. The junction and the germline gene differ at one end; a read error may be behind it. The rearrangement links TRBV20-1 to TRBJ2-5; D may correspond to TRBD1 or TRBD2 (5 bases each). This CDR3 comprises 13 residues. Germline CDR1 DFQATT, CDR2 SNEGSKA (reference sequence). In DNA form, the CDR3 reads TGCAGTGCCAGAGGGACGGGTTTAGAGACCCAGTACTTC. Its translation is CSARGTGLETQYF.

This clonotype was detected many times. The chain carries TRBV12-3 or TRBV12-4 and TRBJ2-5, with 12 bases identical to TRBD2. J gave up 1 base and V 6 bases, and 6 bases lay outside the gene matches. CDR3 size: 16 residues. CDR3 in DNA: TGTGCCAGCAGGTCTAGCGGGAGGGCAGCCCAAGAGACCCAGTACTTC. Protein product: CASRSSGRAAQETQYF.

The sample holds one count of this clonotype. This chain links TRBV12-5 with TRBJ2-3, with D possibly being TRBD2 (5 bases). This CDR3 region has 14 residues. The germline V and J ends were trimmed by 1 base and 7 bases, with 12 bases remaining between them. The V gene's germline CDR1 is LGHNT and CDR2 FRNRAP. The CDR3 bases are TGTGCTAGTGGTTTGGGATCAACGGGAAATACGCAGTATTTT. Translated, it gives CASGLGSTGNTQYF.

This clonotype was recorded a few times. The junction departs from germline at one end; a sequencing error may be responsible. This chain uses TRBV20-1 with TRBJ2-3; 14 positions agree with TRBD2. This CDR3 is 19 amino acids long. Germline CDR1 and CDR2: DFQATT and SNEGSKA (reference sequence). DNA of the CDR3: TGCAGTGCTAGTGCCGGGGGACTAGCGGGAGAACGGAACACAGGTACGCAGTATTTT. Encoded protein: CSASAGGLAGERNTGTQYF.